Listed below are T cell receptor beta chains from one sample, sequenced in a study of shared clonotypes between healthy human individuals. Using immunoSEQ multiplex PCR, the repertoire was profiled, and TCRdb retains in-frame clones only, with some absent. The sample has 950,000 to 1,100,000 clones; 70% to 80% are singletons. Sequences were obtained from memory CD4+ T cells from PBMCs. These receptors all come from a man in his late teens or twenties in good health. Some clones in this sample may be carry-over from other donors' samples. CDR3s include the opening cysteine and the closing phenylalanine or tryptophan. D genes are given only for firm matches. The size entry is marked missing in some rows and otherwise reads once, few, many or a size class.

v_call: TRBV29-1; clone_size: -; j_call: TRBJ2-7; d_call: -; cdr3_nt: TGCAGCGTTAGTAACAAGCCCTACGAGCAGTACTTC; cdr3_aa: CSVSNKPYEQYF
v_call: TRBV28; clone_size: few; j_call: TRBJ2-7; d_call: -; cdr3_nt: TGTGCCAGCAGCTGGTTGGGTGGGTACGAGCAGTACTTC; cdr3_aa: CASSWLGGYEQYF
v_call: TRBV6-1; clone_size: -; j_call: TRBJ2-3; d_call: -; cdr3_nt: TGTGCCAGCAGTGAAATGGGCACAGATACGCAGTATTTT; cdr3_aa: CASSEMGTDTQYF
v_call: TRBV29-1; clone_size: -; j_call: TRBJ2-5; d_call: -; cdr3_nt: TGCAGCGTTGTCCACCCAGAGACCCAGTACTTC; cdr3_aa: CSVVHPETQYF
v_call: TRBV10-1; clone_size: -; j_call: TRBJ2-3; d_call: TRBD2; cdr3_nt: TGCGCCAGCAGTGAGAGTGGCTCGGCTAGCGGGAGAACAGATACGCAGTATTTT; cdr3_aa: CASSESGSASGRTDTQYF
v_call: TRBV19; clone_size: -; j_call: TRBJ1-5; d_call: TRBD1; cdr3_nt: TGTGCCAGTGAGACAGGGGATAGCAATCAGCCCCAGCATTTT; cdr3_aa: CASETGDSNQPQHF
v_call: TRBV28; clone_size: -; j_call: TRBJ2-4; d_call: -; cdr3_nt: TGTGCCAGCAGTTTATCCGGCGGGCGTCCTGGCATTCAGTACTTC; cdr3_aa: CASSLSGGRPGIQYF
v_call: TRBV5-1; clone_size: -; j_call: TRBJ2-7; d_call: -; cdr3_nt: TGCGCCAGCAGCTTTGATCCGTCCTACGAGCAGTACTTC; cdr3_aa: CASSFDPSYEQYF
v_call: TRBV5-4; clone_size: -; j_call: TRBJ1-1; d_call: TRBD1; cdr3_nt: TGTGCCAGCAGCTGGGACAGGTGGGCTGAAGCTTTCTTT; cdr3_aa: CASSWDRWAEAFF
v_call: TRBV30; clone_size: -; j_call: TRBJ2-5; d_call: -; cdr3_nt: TGTGCCTGGTCGACTATTTGGGGAAGGGGCGGTGAGACCCAGTACTTC; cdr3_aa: CAWSTIWGRGGETQYF
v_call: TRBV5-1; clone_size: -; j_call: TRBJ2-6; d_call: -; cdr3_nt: TGCGCCAGCAGCTTGGTTGGGAACTCTGGGGCCAACGTCCTGACTTTC; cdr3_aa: CASSLVGNSGANVLTF
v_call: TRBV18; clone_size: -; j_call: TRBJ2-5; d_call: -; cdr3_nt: TGTGCCAGCTCACCACCGGCAGGTTACCAGGAGACCCAGTACTTC; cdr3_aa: CASSPPAGYQETQYF
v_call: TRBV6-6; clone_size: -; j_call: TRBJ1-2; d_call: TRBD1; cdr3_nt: TGTGCCAGCAGTTCCGAGGGTACAGGGGAGGGGTATGGCTACACCTTC; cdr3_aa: CASSSEGTGEGYGYTF
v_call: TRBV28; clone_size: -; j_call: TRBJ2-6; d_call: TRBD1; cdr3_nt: TGTGCCAGCAGTACGGGACAGGGTATGCGCGGGGCCAACGTCCTGACTTTC; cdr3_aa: CASSTGQGMRGANVLTF
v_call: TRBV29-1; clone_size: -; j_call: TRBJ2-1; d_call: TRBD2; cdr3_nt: TGCAGCGTCCCTCCTAGCGGGAGAATGAATGAGCAGTTCTTC; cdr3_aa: CSVPPSGRMNEQFF
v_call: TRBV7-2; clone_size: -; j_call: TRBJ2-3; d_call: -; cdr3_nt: TGTGCCAGCAGCTTAGGTCCGCGGTCCACAGATACGCAGTATTTT; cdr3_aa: CASSLGPRSTDTQYF
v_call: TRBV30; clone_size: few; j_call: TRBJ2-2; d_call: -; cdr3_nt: TGTGCCTGGAGTGTAGTAACGGCCGGGGAGCTGTTTTTT; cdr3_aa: CAWSVVTAGELFF
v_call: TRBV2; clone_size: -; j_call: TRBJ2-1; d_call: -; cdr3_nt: TGTGCCAGCAGTGGTCAATCTGAGCAGTTCTTC; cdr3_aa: CASSGQSEQFF
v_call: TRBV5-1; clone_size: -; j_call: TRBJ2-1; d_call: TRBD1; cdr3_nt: TGCGCCAGCAGCTCGCAAACCGGGACAGGGTATGATGAGCAGTTCTTC; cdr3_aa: CASSSQTGTGYDEQFF
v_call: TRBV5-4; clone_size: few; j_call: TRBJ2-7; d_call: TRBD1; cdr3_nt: TGTGCCAGCAGCTTGGCGGGACAGTTCGCCTACGAGCAGTACTTC; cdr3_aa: CASSLAGQFAYEQYF
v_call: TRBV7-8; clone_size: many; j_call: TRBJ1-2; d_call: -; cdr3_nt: TGTGCCAGCATCCCGTGGGGGGTCCTTAGTGGCTACACCTTC; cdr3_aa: CASIPWGVLSGYTF
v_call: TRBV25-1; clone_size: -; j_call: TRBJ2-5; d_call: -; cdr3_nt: TGTGCCATAGGAACCCTGGGAGAGACCCAGTACTTC; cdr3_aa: CAIGTLGETQYF
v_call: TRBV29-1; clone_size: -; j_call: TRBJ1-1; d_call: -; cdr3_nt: TGCAGCGTTCTGGGGGGGGGAAAGAACACTGAAGCTTTCTTT; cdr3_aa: CSVLGGGKNTEAFF
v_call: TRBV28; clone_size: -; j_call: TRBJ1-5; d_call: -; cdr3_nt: TGTGCCAGCAGCCTAACAGGGCAGCCCCAGCATTTT; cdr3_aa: CASSLTGQPQHF
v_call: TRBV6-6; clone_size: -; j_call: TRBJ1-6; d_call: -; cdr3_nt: TGTGCCAGCAGTGACTCCCTAACCCTCCACTTT; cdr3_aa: CASSDSLTLHF
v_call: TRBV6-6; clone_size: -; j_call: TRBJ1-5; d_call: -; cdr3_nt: TGTGCCAGCTCTAGTACCAGCAATCAGCCCCAGCATTTT; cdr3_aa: CASSSTSNQPQHF
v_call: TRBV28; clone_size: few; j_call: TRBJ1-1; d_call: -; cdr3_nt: TGTGCCAGCAGTTTATCACATGTTAAGACCGTAGCTTTCTTT; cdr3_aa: CASSLSHVKTVAFF
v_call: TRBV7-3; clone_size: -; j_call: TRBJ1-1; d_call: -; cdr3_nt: TGTGCCAGCAGCTTAAGGGACAACACTGAAGCTTTCTTT; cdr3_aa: CASSLRDNTEAFF
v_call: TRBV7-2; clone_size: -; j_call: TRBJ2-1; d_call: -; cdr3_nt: TGTGCCAGCAGCTGGAGGGGGCGGGCGTTCTTC; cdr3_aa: CASSWRGRAFF
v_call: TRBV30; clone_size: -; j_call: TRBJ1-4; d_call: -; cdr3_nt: TGTGCCTGGAGTGTTGCTGGTGCGGAAAAACTGTTTTTT; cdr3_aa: CAWSVAGAEKLFF
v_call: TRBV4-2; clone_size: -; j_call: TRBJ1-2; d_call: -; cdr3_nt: TGTGCCAGCAGCTGGAGTTCTAACTATGGCTACACCTTC; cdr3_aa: CASSWSSNYGYTF
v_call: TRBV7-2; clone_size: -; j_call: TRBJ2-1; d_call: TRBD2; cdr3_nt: TGTGCCAGCAGTTTGACTAGCGGGATCTTCAATGAGCAGTTCTTC; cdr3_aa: CASSLTSGIFNEQFF
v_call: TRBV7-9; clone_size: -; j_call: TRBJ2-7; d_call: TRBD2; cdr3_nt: TGTGCCAGCAGCCCCGGGGGGAGGGTCTACGAGCAGTACTTC; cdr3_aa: CASSPGGRVYEQYF
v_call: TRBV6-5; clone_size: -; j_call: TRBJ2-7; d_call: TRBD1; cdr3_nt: TGTGCCAGCTCCGGACAGGTGGGGAATGAGCAGTACTTC; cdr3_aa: CASSGQVGNEQYF
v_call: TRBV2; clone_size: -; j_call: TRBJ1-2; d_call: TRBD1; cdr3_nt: TGTGCCAGCAGTTTAACAGGGGTCTATGGCTACACCTTC; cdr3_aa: CASSLTGVYGYTF
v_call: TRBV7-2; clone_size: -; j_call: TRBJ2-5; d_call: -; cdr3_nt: TGTGCCAGCAGCCCCCGGGTGGAGACCCAGTACTTC; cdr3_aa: CASSPRVETQYF
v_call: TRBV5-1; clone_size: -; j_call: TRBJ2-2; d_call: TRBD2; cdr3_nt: TGCGCCAGCAGCTTGGTGGCTAGCGGGAACACCGGGGAGCTGTTTTTT; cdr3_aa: CASSLVASGNTGELFF
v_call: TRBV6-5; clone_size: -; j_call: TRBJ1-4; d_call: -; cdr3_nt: TGTGCCAGCAGTCGGACGACAAGGCCTAATGAAAAACTGTTTTTT; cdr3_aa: CASSRTTRPNEKLFF
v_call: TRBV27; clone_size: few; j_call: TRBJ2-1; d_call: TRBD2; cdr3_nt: TGTGCCAGCAGCCGTAGCGGGAGCGAAGTCTACAATGAGCAGTTCTTC; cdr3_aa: CASSRSGSEVYNEQFF
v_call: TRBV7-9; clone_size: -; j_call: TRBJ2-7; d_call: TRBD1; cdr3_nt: TGTGCCAGCAGCTTATACAGGACAGGGTCCTACGAGCAGTACTTC; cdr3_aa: CASSLYRTGSYEQYF
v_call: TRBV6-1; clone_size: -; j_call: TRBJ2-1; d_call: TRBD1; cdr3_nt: TGTGCCAGCAGTGCGCGTGGGGACAGGGAAGTTGGTGGTGAGCAGTTCTTC; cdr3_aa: CASSARGDREVGGEQFF
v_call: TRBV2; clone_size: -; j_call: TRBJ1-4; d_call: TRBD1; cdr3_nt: TGTGCCAGCAGCGGGGACAGTAGGAGGACTAATGAAAAACTGTTTTTT; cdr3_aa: CASSGDSRRTNEKLFF
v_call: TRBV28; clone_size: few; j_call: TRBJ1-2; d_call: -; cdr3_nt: TGTGCCAGCAGCGTACTGACCGCCACTAACTATGGCTACACCTTC; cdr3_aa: CASSVLTATNYGYTF
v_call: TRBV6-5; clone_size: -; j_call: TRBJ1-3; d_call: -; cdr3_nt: TGTGCCAGCAGTTACTCTTCGGATCTTGGAAACACCATATATTTT; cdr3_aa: CASSYSSDLGNTIYF
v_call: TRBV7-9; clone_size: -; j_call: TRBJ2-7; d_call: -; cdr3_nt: TGTGCCAGCAGCTTAGGGGATAGAACTAGTGGTATTTCCTACGAGCAGTACTTC; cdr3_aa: CASSLGDRTSGISYEQYF